Listed here is a single T cell receptor (beta chain). Libraries were prepared by immunoSEQ multiplex PCR; TCRdb keeps only in-frame clonotypes and omits some of them. The sample contains about 260,000 clones, more than 85% of which appear only once. The data belong to a study of blood T cell repertoires in COVID-19. In the study overall: Material from acute and convalescent COVID-19 was sourced from the United States, Italy and Spain.

This receptor was obtained from a man aged 40-55 years who had been exposed to COVID-19. Specimen: PBMCs or T cells enriched from blood (not recorded which).

CDR3 in amino acids: CASSTSGTSNWDEQFF. CDR3 in DNA: TGTGCCAGCAGCACCTCCGGGACTAGTAATTGGGATGAGCAGTTCTTC. The chain links TRBV7-9 to TRBJ2-1; 8 positions agree with TRBD2. CDR1 SEHNR and CDR2 FQNEAQ come from the germline V gene (reference sequence). Losses at the gene ends were 5 bases for V and 8 bases for J; bases not matched to a gene: 14. This CDR3 is 16 amino acids long.